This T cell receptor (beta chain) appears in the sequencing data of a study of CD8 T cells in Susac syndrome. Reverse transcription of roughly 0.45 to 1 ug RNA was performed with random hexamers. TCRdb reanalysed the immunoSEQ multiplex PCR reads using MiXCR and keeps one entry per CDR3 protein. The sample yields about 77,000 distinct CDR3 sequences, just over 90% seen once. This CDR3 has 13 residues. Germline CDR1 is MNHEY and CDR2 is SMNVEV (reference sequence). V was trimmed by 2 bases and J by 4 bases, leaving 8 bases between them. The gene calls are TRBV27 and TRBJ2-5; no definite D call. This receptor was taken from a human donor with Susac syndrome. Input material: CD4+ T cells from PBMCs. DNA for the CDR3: TGTGCCAGCAGTTTACCGGGTCGAGAGACCCAGTACTTC. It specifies CASSLPGRETQYF.